The clone carrying this T cell receptor (beta chain) was found a few times. This entry belongs to a study of T cells in Graves' hyperthyroidism and ophthalmopathy. V shed 2 bases, J shed 6 bases, and the junction held 4 bases outside the gene matches. The length of the CDR3 is 13 residues. The germline V gene encodes CDR1 GTSNPN and CDR2 SVGIG (reference sequence). Authors of the study amplified TCR beta CDR3 regions from RNA transcripts. The TCR CDR3 was amplified in a first-round RT-PCR using the HTBI primer set. MiXCR, applied by TCRdb to the multiplex PCR reads, yields one record per CDR3 protein. The sample lists about 610,000 distinct CDR3 sequences; roughly 14% were seen once.

The receptor was isolated from a woman between 35 and 50 years old with Graves' ophthalmopathy. Sequenced input: blood. The V and J genes are TRBV30 and TRBJ2-7, with TRBD2 matching 10 bases. The CDR3 region is CAWSPIAGGEQYF. The CDR3 nucleotides read TGTGCCTGGAGTCCTATAGCGGGAGGCGAGCAGTACTTC.